The sequence of this T cell receptor beta chain was determined in a study of T cells in narcolepsy. In the study overall: Donors had narcolepsy type 1 or type 2, or were healthy controls.

Repertoires were generated with immunoSEQ multiplex PCR, while TCRdb's copy carries only in-frame clones and drops some. This sample carries tens of thousands of clones, roughly 88% of them seen once, and the ten largest clones take 1% to 1.5%. Looked up from germline, CDR1 is SGHNT and CDR2 is YENEEA. The CDR3 has 14 amino acids. V lost 5 bases, J lost 10 bases, and 7 bases stayed unmatched. Sequencing was carried out using CD45RA- memory CD4+ T cells from PBMCs. This TCR derives from a human donor with narcolepsy. The V call is TRBV11-3, the J call TRBJ1-6; TRBD1 agrees at 8 bases. CDR3 region: CASSVGQGSSPLHF. The CDR3 DNA is TGTGCCAGCAGCGTAGGACAGGGTTCCTCACCCCTCCACTTT.